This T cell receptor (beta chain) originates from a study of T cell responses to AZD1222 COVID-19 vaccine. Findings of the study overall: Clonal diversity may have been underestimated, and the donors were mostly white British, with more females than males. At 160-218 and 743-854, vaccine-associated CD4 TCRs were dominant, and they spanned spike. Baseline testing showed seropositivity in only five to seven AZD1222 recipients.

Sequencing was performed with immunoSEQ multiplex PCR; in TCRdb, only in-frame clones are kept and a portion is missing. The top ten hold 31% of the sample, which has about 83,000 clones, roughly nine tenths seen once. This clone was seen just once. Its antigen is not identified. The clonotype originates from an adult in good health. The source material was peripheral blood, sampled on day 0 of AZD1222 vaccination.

CDR3 DNA: TGTGCCACCAGTGATTTCGTTGTGTCCGGGGAGCTGTTTTTT. Amino acids: CATSDFVVSGELFF. The chain carries TRBV24-1 and TRBJ2-2; no definite D call. Per germline, CDR1 KGHDR and CDR2 SFDVKD. Trimming stripped 1 base from V and 6 bases from J, with 8 bases between. This CDR3 is built from 14 residues.